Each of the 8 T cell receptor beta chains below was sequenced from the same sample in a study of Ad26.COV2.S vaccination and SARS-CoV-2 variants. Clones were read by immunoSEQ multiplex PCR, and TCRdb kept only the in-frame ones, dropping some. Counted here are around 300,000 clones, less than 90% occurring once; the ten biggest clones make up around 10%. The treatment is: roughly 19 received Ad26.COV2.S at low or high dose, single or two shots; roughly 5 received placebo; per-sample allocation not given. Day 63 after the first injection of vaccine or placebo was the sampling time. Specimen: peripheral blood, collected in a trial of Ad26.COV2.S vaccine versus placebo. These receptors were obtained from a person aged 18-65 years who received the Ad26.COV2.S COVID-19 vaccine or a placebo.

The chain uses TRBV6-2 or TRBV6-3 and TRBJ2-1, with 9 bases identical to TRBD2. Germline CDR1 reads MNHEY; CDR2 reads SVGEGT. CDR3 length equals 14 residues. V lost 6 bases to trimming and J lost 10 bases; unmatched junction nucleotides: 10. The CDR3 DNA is TGTGCCAGCAGCTCTACTCTAGCGGGGAACGAGCAGTTCTTC. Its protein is CASSSTLAGNEQFF.

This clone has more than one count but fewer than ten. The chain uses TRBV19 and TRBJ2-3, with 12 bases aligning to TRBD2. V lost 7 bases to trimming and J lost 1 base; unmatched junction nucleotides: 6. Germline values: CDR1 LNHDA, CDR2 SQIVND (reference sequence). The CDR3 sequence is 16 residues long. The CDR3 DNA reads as TGTGCCAGTAACTCACTAGCGGGGGGCCGCACAGATACGCAGTATTTT. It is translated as CASNSLAGGRTDTQYF. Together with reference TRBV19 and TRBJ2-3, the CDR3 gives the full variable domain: DGGITQSPKYLFRKEGQNVTLSCEQNLNHDAMYWYRQDPGQGLRLIYYSQIVNDFQKGDIAEGYSVSREKKESFPLTVTSAQKNPTAFYLCASNSLAGGRTDTQYFGPGTRLTVL.

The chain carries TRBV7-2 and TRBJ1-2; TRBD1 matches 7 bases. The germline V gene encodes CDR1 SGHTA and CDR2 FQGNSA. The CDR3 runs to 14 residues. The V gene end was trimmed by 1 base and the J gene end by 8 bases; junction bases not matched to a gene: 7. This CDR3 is CASSLGDSLGGYTF. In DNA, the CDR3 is TGTGCCAGCAGCTTAGGGGACAGCCTTGGCGGCTACACCTTC. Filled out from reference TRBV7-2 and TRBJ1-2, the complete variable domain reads GAGVSQSPSNKVTEKGKDVELRCDPISGHTALYWYRQSLGQGLEFLIYFQGNSAPDKSGLPSDRFSAERTGGSVSTLTIQRTQQEDSAVYLCASSLGDSLGGYTFGSGTRLTVV.

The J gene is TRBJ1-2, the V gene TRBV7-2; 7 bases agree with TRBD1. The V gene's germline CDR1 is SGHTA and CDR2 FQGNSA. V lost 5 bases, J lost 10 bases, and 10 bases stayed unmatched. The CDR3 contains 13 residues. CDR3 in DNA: TGTGCCAGCAGCCTGGGGACAGAACTCACCTACACCTTC. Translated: CASSLGTELTYTF.

Written as DNA, the CDR3 is TGTGCCAGCAATTCGGGGGCAGCCAGCTATCAGCCCCAGCATTTT. It translates to CASNSGAASYQPQHF. V gene TRBV6-6 combines with J gene TRBJ1-5; TRBD1 is a possible D gene (6 bases). The V end lost 7 bases, the J end lost 5 bases, and 18 bases lay between the germline ends. The CDR3 runs to 15 residues. Germline V gene data show CDR1 as MNHNY and CDR2 as SVGAGI (reference sequence).

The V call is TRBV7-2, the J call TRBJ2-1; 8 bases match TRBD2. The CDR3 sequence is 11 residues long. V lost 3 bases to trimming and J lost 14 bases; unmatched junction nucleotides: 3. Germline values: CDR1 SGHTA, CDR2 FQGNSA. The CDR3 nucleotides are TGTGCCAGCAGCTTTCAGCGGGAGAAGTTCTTC. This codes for CASSFQREKFF.

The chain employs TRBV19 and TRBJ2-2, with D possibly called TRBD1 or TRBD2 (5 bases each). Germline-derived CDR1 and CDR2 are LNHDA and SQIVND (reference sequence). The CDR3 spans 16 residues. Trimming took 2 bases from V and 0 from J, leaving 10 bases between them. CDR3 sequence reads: CASSIYRDANTGELFF. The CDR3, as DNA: TGTGCCAGTAGTATATACCGGGACGCGAACACCGGGGAGCTGTTTTTT.

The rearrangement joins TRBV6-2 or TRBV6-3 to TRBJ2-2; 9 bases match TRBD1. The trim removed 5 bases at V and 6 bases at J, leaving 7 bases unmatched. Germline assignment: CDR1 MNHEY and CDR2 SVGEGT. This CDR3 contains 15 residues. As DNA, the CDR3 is TGTGCCAGCAGTCCAAGACAGGGGGTACCCGGGGAGCTGTTTTTT. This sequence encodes CASSPRQGVPGELFF.